Listed here are 5 T cell receptor beta chains from one sample, sequenced in a study of cytomegalovirus exposure and HLA in healthy donors. Profiling relied on immunoSEQ multiplex PCR, and the TCRdb table lists in-frame clones only, not all of them. This table has some 340,000 clones, about nine tenths appearing once. Sequences were obtained from PBMCs. These receptors were obtained from a woman in her thirties in good health and CMV-seropositive.

The chain links TRBV30 to TRBJ1-1, with D possibly being TRBD1 (5 bases). The CDR3 loop spans 15 amino acids. CDR1 GTSNPN and CDR2 SVGIG come from the germline V gene (reference sequence). Deletions cut 3 bases from V and 1 base from J, with 15 bases between. CDR3 protein: CAWRSSGGRNTEAFF. CDR3 coding DNA: TGTGCCTGGAGATCCTCGGGGGGGAGGAACACTGAAGCTTTCTTT.

This chain joins TRBV7-9 and TRBJ1-5; 8 nucleotides agree with TRBD1. CDR1 and CDR2 (germline): SEHNR, FQNEAQ (reference sequence). There are 16 residues in the CDR3. V shed 3 bases and J 5 bases; nucleotides not matched to a gene: 9. Written as DNA, the CDR3 is TGTGCCAGCAGCTTGGGCCTCCGGGACAGGCATCAGCCCCAGCATTTT. Its translation: CASSLGLRDRHQPQHF.

The rearrangement links TRBV28 to TRBJ2-7, with D uncertain. V lost 3 bases, J lost 2 bases, and 11 bases lay in between. The germline gives CDR1 MDHEN, CDR2 SYDVKM. CDR3 length equals 14 residues. The CDR3 nucleotides read TGTGCCAGCAGTTTTGTCAATAAACCCTACGAGCAGTACTTC. It yields the protein CASSFVNKPYEQYF.

The chain uses TRBV11-2 and TRBJ2-1, with TRBD2 identical over 9 bases. In germline, CDR1 is SGHAT, CDR2 FQNNGV. With 0 bases clipped from V and 5 bases from J, the junction kept 5 bases outside the gene matches. The CDR3 covers 16 residues. CDR3 sequence (DNA): TGTGCCAGCAGCTTAGATCTAGCGGGGATCCACAATGAGCAGTTCTTC. This gives the protein CASSLDLAGIHNEQFF.

The genes are TRBV9 and TRBJ1-2; TRBD1 aligns across 9 bases. The CDR3 is made up of 17 amino acids. Germline loops: CDR1 SGDLS, CDR2 YYNGEE. V lost 7 bases to trimming and J lost 5 bases; unmatched junction nucleotides: 18. The CDR3 region has the DNA TGTGCCAGCTCTAAGTACCCGGACCAACAGGGGGCTTATGGCTACACCTTC. Translating it yields CASSKYPDQQGAYGYTF.